The rows below give T cell receptor beta chains drawn from one sample of a study of blood T cells in healthy people across ages. TCRdb reprocessed the 5' RACE reads via MiXCR and lists one record per CDR3 protein. The repertoire has 1.5 million to 2 million distinct CDR3 sequences, roughly 30% of them found once; the top ten carry 7.7%. Material for sequencing was blood. The receptors derive from a woman in her 30s in good health. Both conserved end residues are part of each CDR3. A D gene is named only where the DNA matches it firmly. The size field is filled for only some rows; it gives once, few, many or a size class.

d_call: -
j_call: TRBJ2-3
clone_size: many
v_call: TRBV20-1
cdr3_nt: TGCAGTGCTAGAGATTGGGGGGCAGCAGATACGCAGTATTTT
cdr3_aa: CSARDWGAADTQYF

d_call: -
j_call: TRBJ2-7
clone_size: few
v_call: TRBV27
cdr3_nt: TGTGCCAGCAGTTTTAGCCCAGATAGCTCCTACGAGCAGTACTTC
cdr3_aa: CASSFSPDSSYEQYF

d_call: TRBD2
j_call: TRBJ2-7
clone_size: many
v_call: TRBV7-2
cdr3_nt: TGTGCCAGCAGCTTCCGCCCCCGGGCGGGAGGGCCCTACGAGCAGTACTTC
cdr3_aa: CASSFRPRAGGPYEQYF

d_call: -
j_call: TRBJ2-3
clone_size: -
v_call: TRBV25-1
cdr3_nt: TGTGCCAGCAGTGAATGGGGGGGCAGTAGCACAGATACGCAGTATTTT
cdr3_aa: CASSEWGGSSTDTQYF

d_call: -
j_call: TRBJ2-5
clone_size: -
v_call: TRBV20-1
cdr3_nt: TGCAGTGCTAGAGCGGTGGGGGGTGGGCGAACAATCGAGACCCAGTACTTC
cdr3_aa: CSARAVGGGRTIETQYF

d_call: TRBD1
j_call: TRBJ2-7
clone_size: few
v_call: TRBV25-1
cdr3_nt: TGTGCCAGCAGTGAACGGGGTGGACAGGGTACCTACGAGCAGTACTTC
cdr3_aa: CASSERGGQGTYEQYF

d_call: -
j_call: TRBJ2-3
clone_size: few
v_call: TRBV4-1
cdr3_nt: TGCGCCAGCAGCCAAGGGGTTTGGGCAGATACGCAGTATTTT
cdr3_aa: CASSQGVWADTQYF

d_call: TRBD1
j_call: TRBJ2-7
clone_size: -
v_call: TRBV7-8
cdr3_nt: TGTGCCGGCAGCTTAGAGACGGGACAGGGGGCCGAGCAGTACTTC
cdr3_aa: CAGSLETGQGAEQYF

d_call: TRBD2
j_call: TRBJ2-1
clone_size: few
v_call: TRBV7-3
cdr3_nt: TGTGCCAGCAGCTTAAAGCGGGGCTCTTCCTACAATGAGCAGTTCTTC
cdr3_aa: CASSLKRGSSYNEQFF

d_call: TRBD1
j_call: TRBJ1-2
clone_size: few
v_call: TRBV7-9
cdr3_nt: TGTGCCAGCAGCTATTCAGGGGGCGCGGATGGCTACACCTTC
cdr3_aa: CASSYSGGADGYTF

d_call: -
j_call: TRBJ2-1
clone_size: once
v_call: TRBV10-3
cdr3_nt: TGTGCCATCAGCACCGATCCGGGGGGCACCTACAATGAGCAGTTCTTC
cdr3_aa: CAISTDPGGTYNEQFF

d_call: TRBD1
j_call: TRBJ2-3
clone_size: -
v_call: TRBV29-1
cdr3_nt: TGCAGCGTTGAAAGGGGATCCGGACAGGCGACAGATACGCAGTATTTT
cdr3_aa: CSVERGSGQATDTQYF

d_call: TRBD1
j_call: TRBJ1-3
clone_size: -
v_call: TRBV7-2
cdr3_nt: TGTGCCAGCAGCCCGAGGACAGGGCCCGGAAACACCATATATTTT
cdr3_aa: CASSPRTGPGNTIYF

d_call: TRBD2
j_call: TRBJ2-3
clone_size: -
v_call: TRBV7-2
cdr3_nt: TGTGCCAGCAGCCCGGGGACTAGACGTACGCAGTATTTT
cdr3_aa: CASSPGTRRTQYF